What follows are 6 T cell receptor beta chains derived from one specimen sequenced in a study of blood T cell repertoires in COVID-19. Assay used: immunoSEQ multiplex PCR; TCRdb lists only in-frame clones, some missing. Among 110,000 or so clones, 82% were seen once, and the ten largest hold approximately 15%. The sequencing sample was made of peripheral blood. The source is a woman over 75 with acute or convalescent COVID-19.

The CDR3: CASSLGQFANTGELFF. Written as DNA, the CDR3 is TGTGCCAGCAGCCTTGGACAGTTCGCGAACACCGGGGAGCTGTTTTTT. The chain is built from TRBV11-2 and TRBJ2-2; D possibly corresponds to TRBD1 (6 bases). V was trimmed by 5 bases and J by 0 bases, leaving 13 bases between them. This CDR3 is built from 16 residues. Germline CDR1 reads SGHAT; CDR2 reads FQNNGV.

CDR3 in amino acids: CASRQGINQPQHF. The DNA for the CDR3 is TGTGCCAGCAGACAGGGAATCAATCAGCCCCAGCATTTT. This chain uses TRBV2 with TRBJ1-5; tentatively, D is TRBD1 (6 bases). V was pared by 6 bases and J by 3 bases, with 9 bases between. From germline, CDR1 is SNHLY and CDR2 FYNNEI. The length of the CDR3 is 13 residues.

There are many counts of this clone. This chain links TRBV29-1 with TRBJ1-2, with 10 positions matching TRBD1. Trimming removed 3 bases from V and 10 bases from J; junction bases left unmatched: 2. This CDR3 is 11 amino acids long. Germline values: CDR1 SQVTM, CDR2 ANQGSEA. The CDR3 protein is CSVETGGVYTF. The CDR3 DNA sequence: TGCAGCGTTGAGACAGGGGGCGTCTACACCTTC.

About this clone itself: Germline is not matched at one junction end, which may reflect a read error. The chain employs TRBV5-1 and TRBJ2-3; a possible D gene is TRBD1 (5 bases). This CDR3 has 13 amino acids. CDR1 is SGHRS and CDR2 is YFSETQ in the germline V gene. CDR3 protein: CASSGQGTDTRYF. In DNA form, the CDR3 reads TGCGCCAGCAGCGGGCAGGGCACAGATACGCGGTATTTT.

V is TRBV30 and J is TRBJ1-6, with D unresolved. V was trimmed by 5 bases and J by 14 bases, leaving 19 bases between them. The CDR3 loop spans 13 amino acids. The germline V gene encodes CDR1 GTSNPN and CDR2 SVGIG (reference sequence). The CDR3 DNA follows: TGTGCCTGGGCACCCGACGTACCCCAGGCCCTCCACTTT. Protein: CAWAPDVPQALHF.

This chain uses TRBV6-6 with TRBJ2-7; D is possibly TRBD1 (5 bases). Trimming removed 6 bases from V and 3 bases from J, with 12 bases in between. The germline V gene encodes CDR1 MNHNY and CDR2 SVGAGI (reference sequence). This CDR3 is 13 amino acids long. This CDR3 reads CASRETELYEQYV. The CDR3 coding sequence is TGTGCCAGCAGGGAGACAGAACTCTACGAGCAGTACGTC.